Included here is one T cell receptor (beta chain) sequence, with context. The antigen is not known. Other DNA sequences in this specimen translate into the identical CDR3. The data were taken from a study of cytomegalovirus exposure and HLA in healthy donors. Study-wide results and caveats: Reported findings show TCR beta sequences accurately forecast HLA-A and HLA-B alleles in most subjects. Association of approximately 16,000 TCR beta sequences with HLA alleles was found at 0.05 false discovery rate in a later analysis.

The CDR3 covers 13 residues. Losses at the gene ends were 1 base for V and 6 bases for J; bases not matched to a gene: 3. The germline CDR1 and CDR2 sequences are LNHDA and SQIVND (reference sequence). The primer mix had 60 Vbeta and 13 Jbeta primers. This table comes from immunoSEQ multiplex PCR, and its TCRdb copy is limited to in-frame clones, with some not included. The data hold more than 150,000 clones, with around 72% observed a single time. The receptor was derived from a woman in her fifties or sixties in good health and CMV-seropositive. The V and J genes are TRBV19 and TRBJ2-7; 7 positions match TRBD2. Sequenced: PBMCs. DNA for the CDR3: TGTGCCAGTAGTATAGGCGGGGGACGCGAGCAGTACTTC. This encodes CASSIGGGREQYF.